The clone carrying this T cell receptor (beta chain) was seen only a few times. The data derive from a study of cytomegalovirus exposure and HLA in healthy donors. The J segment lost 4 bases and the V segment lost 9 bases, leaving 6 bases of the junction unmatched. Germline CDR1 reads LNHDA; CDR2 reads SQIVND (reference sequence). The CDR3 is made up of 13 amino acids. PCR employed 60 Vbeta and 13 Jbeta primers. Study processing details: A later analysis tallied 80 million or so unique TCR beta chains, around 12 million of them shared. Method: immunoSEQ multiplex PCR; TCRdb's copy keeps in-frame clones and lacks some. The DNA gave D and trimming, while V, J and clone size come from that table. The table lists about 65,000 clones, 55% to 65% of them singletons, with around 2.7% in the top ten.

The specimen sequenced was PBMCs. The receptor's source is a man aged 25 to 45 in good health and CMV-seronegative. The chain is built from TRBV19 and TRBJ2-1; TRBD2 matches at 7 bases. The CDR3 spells CASGTTLYNEQFF. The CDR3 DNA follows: TGTGCCAGCGGGACTACCCTTTACAATGAGCAGTTCTTC.